These 14 T cell receptor beta chains came from one sample sequenced in a study of naive and memory T cell subsets. Treatment defined: skin biopsy from PPD injection site in Mantoux-positive individual. Input was roughly 1 to 1000 ng of DNase-treated total RNA without cell sorting. Blood and skin TCR RNA was reverse transcribed with alpha and beta constant primers. TCRdb itself ran the UMI-ligation and nested PCR reads through MiXCR, one entry per CDR3 protein. The sample holds roughly 18,000 distinct CDR3 sequences; roughly 9.8% are singletons and the top ten take almost 7%. Here the sequenced sample was skin, taken from a tuberculin skin test site. The source is an adult in good health.

This clonotype has at least ten counts. This chain links TRBV5-1 with TRBJ1-1, with 7 bases aligning to TRBD1. The CDR3 consists of 15 residues. Trimming removed 2 bases from V and 3 bases from J; junction bases left unmatched: 7. CDR1 is SGHRS, CDR2 YFSETQ, per germline. The CDR3 sequence: CASSFEGAFDTEAFF. In DNA form, the CDR3 reads TGCGCCAGCAGCTTTGAGGGGGCGTTTGACACTGAAGCTTTCTTT.

Comment on this clonotype: With a much larger clone just one base away, this may be a read error. CDR3 region: CASSVGRGLEQFF. In DNA, the CDR3 is TGCGCCAGCAGCGTCGGACGGGGGCTGGAGCAGTTCTTC. The chain recombines TRBV5-1 with TRBJ2-1, with D perhaps being TRBD1 or TRBD2 (6 bases each). Germline V gene data show CDR1 as SGHRS and CDR2 as YFSETQ. The CDR3 consists of 13 residues. The V and J ends lost 4 bases and 10 bases respectively, with 15 bases between them.

This clonotype was recorded a few times. V usage is TRBV4-3 and J usage is TRBJ2-5, with TRBD1 identical over 9 bases. Germline V gene data show CDR1 as LGHNA and CDR2 as YSLEER. The V segment lost 2 bases and the J segment 3 bases; nucleotides outside the gene matches: 7. This CDR3 region has 16 residues. The DNA of the CDR3 is TGCGCCAGCAGCCAACGGGACAGGGTCGGGGAAGAGACCCAGTACTTC. Amino acids: CASSQRDRVGEETQYF.

This clonotype was picked up a small number of times. This chain joins TRBV6-1 and TRBJ1-2, with TRBD1 matching 9 bases. V shed 6 bases, J shed 8 bases, and the junction held 7 bases outside the gene matches. The CDR3 loop spans 13 amino acids. The germline V gene has CDR1 MNHNS and CDR2 SASEGT. The CDR3 DNA reads as TGTGCCAGCAGAGAACAGGGGGCGCGGGGCTACACCTTC. The encoded protein is CASREQGARGYTF.

By share, this clonotype counts as medium-sized. This chain uses TRBV20-1 with TRBJ1-2, with a possible D match to TRBD1 (5 bases). The ends were cut back, 4 bases at V and 8 bases at J, with 11 bases in the middle. The V gene's germline CDR1 is DFQATT and CDR2 SNEGSKA (reference sequence). The CDR3 is made up of 11 amino acids. In DNA, the CDR3 is TGCAGTGCTACCGGGACGGGAGGCTACACCTTC. It translates to CSATGTGGYTF.

The chain uses TRBV20-1 and TRBJ1-5; 8 bases line up with TRBD1. Germline V lookup: CDR1 DFQATT, CDR2 SNEGSKA (reference sequence). With V trimmed by 3 bases and J by 3 bases, 7 bases remained unmatched. CDR3 size: 15 residues. In DNA form, the CDR3 reads TGCAGTGCTAGTAGGGGACAGGTCACCAATCAGCCCCAGCATTTT. This gives the protein CSASRGQVTNQPQHF.

This clonotype appeared many times. The chain carries TRBV9 and TRBJ2-1; TRBD2 might be the D (5 bases). V dropped 7 bases and J dropped 0 bases, with 11 bases sitting between them. CDR1 and CDR2 from the germline V gene are SGDLS and YYNGEE. CDR3 length: 14 amino acids. The CDR3 DNA reads as TGTGCCAGCGGTGGGGAGAGCTCCTACAATGAGCAGTTCTTC. This gives the protein CASGGESSYNEQFF.

This clonotype was picked up many times. The chain employs TRBV18 and TRBJ2-7; 7 bases line up with TRBD1. Germline lookup yields CDR1 KGHSH and CDR2 LQKENI. With 3 bases clipped from V and 3 bases from J, the junction kept 11 bases outside the gene matches. The length of the CDR3 is 16 residues. The CDR3: CASSPRDSPVFYEQYF. The DNA for the CDR3 is TGTGCCAGCTCACCCAGGGACAGCCCCGTTTTCTACGAGCAGTACTTC.

V usage is TRBV20-1 and J usage is TRBJ2-3; tentative D call: TRBD2 (6 bases). The CDR3 totals 17 residues. Trimming pared 0 bases from V and 1 base from J, leaving 17 bases between. Germline V lookup: CDR1 DFQATT, CDR2 SNEGSKA (reference sequence). The CDR3 bases are TGCAGTGCTAGAGATGTCGGTTGGGGGGAGCGCACAGATACGCAGTATTTT. Translating gives CSARDVGWGERTDTQYF.

This clonotype has a count of ten or more. V is TRBV6-5 and J is TRBJ1-6; TRBD1 might be the D (6 bases). Trimming shortened V by 6 bases and J by 8 bases, and 14 bases separated the two germline ends. This CDR3 is 14 amino acids long. Looked up from germline, CDR1 is MNHEY and CDR2 is SVGAGI. The CDR3 loop reads CASSPTGRHSPLHF. Here the CDR3 DNA reads TGTGCCAGCAGCCCTACAGGGAGGCATTCACCCCTCCACTTT.

This clonotype was picked up many times. The genes are TRBV6-2 or TRBV6-3 and TRBJ2-1, with 10 bases aligning to TRBD1. V shed 3 bases, J shed 8 bases, and the junction held 16 bases outside the gene matches. CDR3 length equals 18 residues. Germline CDR1 is MNHEY and CDR2 is SVGEGT. The CDR3 loop reads CASSYNTLGTGDRDEQFF. CDR3 bases: TGTGCCAGCAGTTATAACACCCTCGGGACAGGGGATAGGGATGAGCAGTTCTTC.

Ten or more counts support this clonotype. The chain is built from TRBV5-5 and TRBJ2-3; unclear D gene. Trimming cost V 1 base and J 4 bases, with 7 bases left between them. This CDR3 contains 13 residues. Germline CDR1 and CDR2: SGHKS and YYEKEE (reference sequence). CDR3 sequence: CASSLPGPDTQYF. CDR3 nucleotides: TGTGCCAGCAGCTTGCCTGGACCAGATACGCAGTATTTT.

This clonotype was detected a few times. The gene calls are TRBV4-1 and TRBJ2-7; D unresolved. V shed 9 bases and J shed 6 bases, with 9 bases lying between them. Looked up from germline, CDR1 is MGHRA and CDR2 is YSYEKL. The CDR3 covers 10 residues. CDR3 sequence reads: CARINREQYF. Written as DNA, the CDR3 is TGCGCCAGGATAAACCGCGAGCAGTACTTC.

The CDR3 DNA reads as TGTGCCAGCAGGGTGGAGTATCGACCCTCAGATACGCAGTATTTT. Translated, it gives CASRVEYRPSDTQYF. The chain is built from TRBV28 and TRBJ2-3, with D unresolved. The V end was cut by 6 bases, the J end by 4 bases, with 17 bases between. Germline V gene sequence: CDR1 MDHEN, CDR2 SYDVKM. The length of the CDR3 is 15 residues.